Listed here is a single T cell receptor beta chain. No cognate antigen has been identified for it. Within one base of it there is no much larger clone, and no base qualities were kept. The sample comes from a study of blood T cell repertoires in COVID-19 (dated by TCRdb to about 2020). Study-wide context: Samples from collaborators originated in the United States, Italy and Spain and spanned both the acute and convalescent phases of COVID-19. The samples were drawn from two sources: the first 160 participants of the ongoing ImmuneRACE study, and over 1,000 subjects contributed by 6 global collaborators. The material from the prospective study consisted of cDNA or gDNA derived from T cells, B-cell-depleted T cells, or PBMCs. Subjects who had been exposed to COVID-19, were actively infected with it, or had recovered from it provided the deeply sampled blood TCRbeta repertoires that made up the dataset. Sample metadata almost always included a de-identified subject ID, COVID-19 status, age in years and sex. The repertoires were released in a freely available public database meant as a resource for research on the immune response to SARS-CoV-2. Where available, HLA class I and class II types were taken from metadata supplied by the sample provider and were not determined by assay-based typing.

At one collaborating source in Seattle, patients were enrolled during active infection and were followed longitudinally through the course of disease. Collaborating institutions collected whole blood in K2EDTA tubes following their own protocols. For TCRbeta analysis, collaborators shipped samples in one of three forms: frozen whole blood, isolated PBMCs, or DNA extracted from either of those sample types. Overall study outcomes, separate from this receptor: Clinical and demographic metadata were provided uncurated, with the amount varying by source and participant.

TCRbeta CDR3 regions were amplified from genomic DNA by means of the immunoSEQ Assay, a bias-controlled multiplex PCR. The original pipeline was this. The number of nucleated cells in each sample was estimated by amplification of reference gene primers within the assay. Sequence reads were collapsed and filtered to measure the absolute abundance of every unique TCRbeta CDR3 rearrangement. For each sample, productive Simpson clonality was calculated by taking the square root of Simpson's diversity index across productive rearrangements. TCRdb limited this immuneACCESS table to in-frame rearrangements with V and J called. A share of clones is missing; checked studies link under half to unresolved V genes, and the rest is unexplained. The V and J calls and clone size come from that table; D and trimming were worked out from the DNA. The sample data list about 360,000 clones, and roughly 90% of these were observed just once. The top ten constitute about 7% of the sample.

Sequenced material: peripheral blood. The origin of this receptor is a woman aged 55-70 years with COVID-19, enrolled during active disease.

The CDR3 is CASSMVGGIELFF. The DNA reads TGTGCCAGTAGTATGGTCGGAGGGATTGAACTGTTTTTT. The rearranged segments are TRBV19 and TRBJ1-4, with the D gene call left open. The CDR3 holds 13 amino acids from the cysteine to the phenylalanine. The DNA shown is the 39-base CDR3, in frame from base 1. V loses 3 bases of germline sequence and J loses 12 bases, and the interval between the two ends is 14 bases. CDR1 and CDR2, per the germline V gene (reference sequence), are LNHDA and SQIVND. The full variable domain, completed from the reference TRBV19 and TRBJ1-4 proteins outside the CDR3, reads DGGITQSPKYLFRKEGQNVTLSCEQNLNHDAMYWYRQDPGQGLRLIYYSQIVNDFQKGDIAEGYSVSREKKESFPLTVTSAQKNPTAFYLCASSMVGGIELFFGSGTQLSVL.